This T cell receptor (beta chain) comes out of a study of vaccination effects on CD4 cells after COVID-19 (dated by TCRdb to 2021 to 2024). General notes on the study: Participants received two doses of either the BNT162b2 or the mRNA-1273 mRNA SARS-CoV-2 vaccine. Pre-vaccine samples were drawn from two convalescent patients 16 days and one week before the first dose, at 142 and 148 days after COVID-19 diagnosis. A total of ten to eleven COVID-19 convalescent patients and a handful of SARS-CoV-2-naive healthy vaccine recipients were included in the full study. Cultures from other donors in the study were sequenced with the Oncomine TCR Beta short-read assay on an Illumina iSeq 100. In both COVID-19 convalescent patients and infection-naive vaccine recipients, the study compared SARS-CoV-2 spike-specific CD4+ TCR repertoires from before mRNA vaccination with those from after it.

To identify antigen-specific CD4+ T cell clonotypes by their expansion, the ViraFEST assay first stimulated PBMC with viral peptide pools and then applied TCR sequencing. After less than eleven days of culture, CD4+ T cells were isolated with the EasySep CD4+ T cell isolation kit. PCR-confirmed SARS-CoV-2 infection had occurred in convalescent patients between March and December 2020, before the Alpha, Beta and Delta variants emerged in the United States. Approximately 2 million PBMC per well were cultured in IMDM with about 4.6% human AB serum, 8 to 10 IU/ml IL-2 and gentamicin, plus 10 ug/ml peptides. Half of the culture medium was replaced with fresh IL-2-containing medium on days 3 and 7. Unless noted otherwise, every peptide stimulation condition was grown in triplicate wells. Using Ficoll-Paque Plus gradient centrifugation, PBMC were separated from whole blood and then either used fresh or cryopreserved at -140C. Genomic DNA was extracted from cultured CD4+ T cells with the QIAamp micro DNA kit.

The library came from the immunoSEQ multiplex PCR assay. DNA from the cultured, isolated CD4+ T cells was subjected to TCR beta CDR3 sequencing. Concerning the study's data processing: Non-productive TCR sequences were discarded, and reads were trimmed to the CDR3 region, with only CDR3s of 7 or more amino acids retained. Antigen-specific clonotypes were identified with the MANAFEST web app by comparing expansion in peptide wells against reference cultures. To count as positive, a clone had to show expansion at FDR<0.05 compared with the reference and with all other wells, an odds ratio above 5, and a frequency above 0.1% in two replicate wells. Cross-reactive clonotypes were defined as significantly expanded in SARS-CoV-2 spike wells and in at least one common cold coronavirus spike condition. Levenshtein distance calculated with the stringdist R package was used to assess CDR3 similarity, and unrooted trees were constructed with ape in R 3.6.1. Not all clones reach the TCRdb copy of this immuneACCESS table, which keeps in-frame sequences only. Checked studies attribute under half of the gap to unresolved V genes and leave the rest unexplained. The DNA gave D and trimming, while V, J and clone size come from that table. The sample records tens of thousands of clones, 73% of which are singletons. In total, the top ten clones hold 30% to 40% of the sample.

Overall study results and their limits: For convalescent patients, new clones induced by the vaccine made up most of the post-vaccine spike-reactive repertoire, and these new clones were largely distinct from the clones induced by infection. Only a small number of convalescent patients were included, and no early post-infection timepoints were available, which limited the study. Both infection-induced and vaccine-induced clones contracted markedly at late post-vaccination timepoints, which is consistent with waning T cell responses.

Note on this clone: The specificity of this receptor is unknown. Within one base of it there is no much larger clone, and no base qualities were kept.

The sequencing here drew on CD4+ T cells from PBMCs cultured with a peptide pool, taken before COVID-19 vaccination. The source is a human donor who had a prior SARS-CoV-2 infection.

The DNA sequence follows: TGTGCCAGCAGTCGAGGACAGGGGGGGACTGAAGCTTTCTTT. Translated, it reads CASSRGQGGTEAFF. This chain joins TRBV2 to TRBJ1-1; TRBD1 lines up with 10 middle nucleotides. CDR1 and CDR2 are drawn from the germline V gene: SNHLY, FYNNEI. Relative to germline, V is missing 5 bases and J is missing 5 bases, with 5 bases of the junction outside any gene match. The CDR3 holds 14 amino acids from the cysteine to the phenylalanine. Just CDR3 DNA is preserved here, 42 bases in frame from base 1.